These 28 T cell receptor beta chains share one sample of origin, sequenced in a study of blood T cell repertoires in COVID-19. Profiling relied on immunoSEQ multiplex PCR, and the TCRdb table lists in-frame clones only, not all of them. The sample contains around 130,000 clones, roughly 80% of which appear only once. Sequencing input: PBMCs or T cells enriched from blood (not recorded which). All receptors derive from a man younger than 40 who had recovered from COVID-19.

The chain uses TRBV3-1 (or the pseudogene TRBV3-2) and TRBJ2-2; D may be TRBD1 (6 bases). V lost 1 base, J lost 4 bases, and 16 bases lay in between. There are 17 residues in the CDR3. Germline V lookup: CDR1 LGHDT, CDR2 YNNKEL (reference sequence). The CDR3: CASSQVGASGRTGELFF. CDR3 DNA: TGTGCCAGCAGCCAAGTGGGGGCCAGCGGCCGCACCGGGGAGCTGTTTTTT.

J is TRBJ2-1 and V is TRBV5-1; weak D call: TRBD2 (5 bases). CDR1 is SGHRS and CDR2 is YFSETQ in the germline V gene. Trimming shortened V by 0 bases and J by 3 bases, and 13 bases separated the two germline ends. The CDR3 loop spans 16 amino acids. This CDR3 is CASSLAVSDYYNEQFF. The CDR3 DNA follows: TGCGCCAGCAGCTTGGCGGTAAGTGACTACTACAATGAGCAGTTCTTC.

This clone was recorded once. This sequence joins TRBV13 and TRBJ1-4; 7 bases are shared with TRBD1. Trimming took 3 bases from V and 3 from J; bases not matched to a gene: 4. This CDR3 contains 15 residues. From germline, CDR1 is PRHDT and CDR2 FYEKMQ (reference sequence). CDR3 coding DNA: TGTGCCAGCAGCTTTGGGACAGCCCCTAATGAAAAACTGTTTTTT. Translation: CASSFGTAPNEKLFF.

The V and J genes are TRBV19 and TRBJ2-4; D call uncertain. Germline assignment: CDR1 LNHDA and CDR2 SQIVND (reference sequence). The CDR3 runs to 15 residues. V was shortened by 1 base and J by 0 bases, with 7 bases between the two germline ends. The CDR3 region is CASSIGHVAKNIQYF. The CDR3 DNA sequence: TGTGCCAGTAGTATAGGGCATGTAGCCAAAAACATTCAGTACTTC.

The chain is built from TRBV7-9 and TRBJ1-1; D might be TRBD1 (6 bases). There are 15 residues in the CDR3. Trimming removed 1 base at V and 5 bases at J, with 14 bases between. Germline V gives CDR1 SEHNR, CDR2 FQNEAQ (reference sequence). The CDR3 bases are TGTGCCAGCAGCTTAGACACACAGGGCGGGACTGAAGCTTTCTTT. Amino acid sequence: CASSLDTQGGTEAFF. Full variable domain (outside the CDR3, taken from reference TRBV7-9 and TRBJ1-1): DTGVSQNPRHKITKRGQNVTFRCDPISEHNRLYWYRQTLGQGPEFLTYFQNEAQLEKSRLLSDRFSAERPKGSFSTLEIQRTEQGDSAMYLCASSLDTQGGTEAFFGQGTRLTVV.

The chain couples TRBV29-1 to TRBJ1-2; 11 bases match TRBD1. The trim removed 7 bases at V and 6 bases at J, leaving 10 bases unmatched. From germline, CDR1 is SQVTM and CDR2 ANQGSEA. There are 14 residues in the CDR3. The CDR3 DNA sequence: TGCAGCGGAGTCGCCGGACAGGGGGCGAATGGCTACACCTTC. It yields the protein CSGVAGQGANGYTF.

This chain joins TRBV3-1 (or the pseudogene TRBV3-2) and TRBJ1-6; D unresolved. V lost 6 bases, J lost 7 bases, and 10 bases lay in between. Germline CDR1 is LGHDT and CDR2 is YNNKEL (reference sequence). The CDR3 is 13 amino acids. CDR3 in amino acids: CASRRTGNSPLHF. In DNA form, the CDR3 reads TGTGCCAGCAGAAGGACGGGAAATTCACCCCTCCACTTT.

The chain recombines TRBV7-9 with TRBJ2-2; tentative D call: TRBD1 (5 bases). The CDR3 loop spans 16 amino acids. Trimming cost V 4 bases and J 0 bases, with 12 bases left between them. Germline V gene lookup returns CDR1 SEHNR and CDR2 FQNEAQ (reference sequence). Here the CDR3 DNA reads TGTGCCAGCAGCTCCTCGACAGCCGCGAACACCGGGGAGCTGTTTTTT. This codes for CASSSSTAANTGELFF. Looking up the rest from reference TRBV7-9 and TRBJ2-2 gives the full variable domain: DTGVSQNPRHKITKRGQNVTFRCDPISEHNRLYWYRQTLGQGPEFLTYFQNEAQLEKSRLLSDRFSAERPKGSFSTLEIQRTEQGDSAMYLCASSSSTAANTGELFFGEGSRLTVL.

This clone was counted a few times. The J gene is TRBJ1-1, the V gene TRBV5-1; D unresolved. Trimming stripped 4 bases from V and 1 base from J, with 11 bases between. The CDR3 spans 14 residues. Germline CDR1 SGHRS, CDR2 YFSETQ. CDR3: CASSVDGGNTEAFF. CDR3 bases: TGCGCCAGCAGCGTGGACGGAGGGAACACTGAAGCTTTCTTT.

The chain links TRBV11-2 to TRBJ2-3; no clear D. The V end was cut by 0 bases, the J end by 8 bases, with 6 bases between. This CDR3 is 12 amino acids long. The germline CDR1 and CDR2 sequences are SGHAT and FQNNGV. This chain's CDR3 is CASSLDSRTQYF. CDR3 bases: TGTGCCAGCAGCTTAGATAGCCGTACGCAGTATTTT.

This clone is a singleton in its sample. This sequence joins TRBV21-1 and TRBJ2-3; the table's D call TRBD1 went unverified against the DNA. TRBV21-1 corresponds to a pseudogene. The CDR3 covers 13 residues. The CDR3 is CASRGGWTDTQYF. For the CDR3, the DNA is TGTGCCAGCAGAGGGGGCTGGACAGATACGCAGTATTTT.

This clone was seen a few times. This chain uses TRBV27 with TRBJ1-2; TRBD1 aligns across 7 bases. Germline V gene sequence: CDR1 MNHEY, CDR2 SMNVEV (reference sequence). V shed 5 bases and J 4 bases; nucleotides not matched to a gene: 10. CDR3 length: 15 residues. Here the CDR3 DNA reads TGTGCCAGCAGTCCTCTGGACAGGACACGCTATGGCTACACCTTC. It is translated as CASSPLDRTRYGYTF.

This chain joins TRBV9 and TRBJ2-1, with 7 bases identical to TRBD2. The CDR3 is made up of 16 amino acids. The germline gives CDR1 SGDLS, CDR2 YYNGEE. The V segment lost 0 bases and the J segment 0 bases; nucleotides outside the gene matches: 3. CDR3 sequence (DNA): TGTGCCAGCAGCGTAGATAGCGGGTACTCCTACAATGAGCAGTTCTTC. Its translation is CASSVDSGYSYNEQFF.

The chain couples TRBV6-4 to TRBJ2-1, with TRBD1 as a possible D gene (5 bases). Germline V gene sequence: CDR1 MRHNA, CDR2 SNTAGT. V lost 0 bases, J lost 7 bases, and 13 bases lay in between. The CDR3 runs 15 residues. CDR3 region: CASSDSIQAQNEQFF. The CDR3 nucleotides are TGTGCCAGCAGTGACTCGATACAGGCTCAAAATGAGCAGTTCTTC.

The chain joins TRBV9 to TRBJ2-1; no clear D gene. The germline V gene has CDR1 SGDLS and CDR2 YYNGEE. Trimming pared 0 bases from V and 5 bases from J, leaving 21 bases between. This CDR3 has 18 residues. CDR3 DNA: TGTGCCAGCAGCGTAGAGGTTGCGGCGACCCGTGAGGACAATGAGCAGTTCTTC. Its translation: CASSVEVAATREDNEQFF.

On this clone itself: At one boundary the junction diverges from the germline segment, which might be a read error. The chain combines TRBV6-5 with TRBJ1-6; possibly TRBD1 for D (6 bases). Germline assignment: CDR1 MNHEY and CDR2 SVGAGI. The CDR3 covers 16 residues. In nucleotides, the CDR3 is TGTGCCAGCAGTTACTCGAACAGGGCCTACAATTCACCCCTCCACTTT. Its translation: CASSYSNRAYNSPLHF.

V gene TRBV19 combines with J gene TRBJ2-7; 9 positions agree with TRBD1. V shed 3 bases, J shed 4 bases, and the junction held 7 bases outside the gene matches. Germline CDR1 and CDR2: LNHDA and SQIVND (reference sequence). CDR3 size: 15 residues. The CDR3 reads CASSIGGQGSYEQYF. The CDR3 region has the DNA TGTGCCAGTAGTATTGGTGGACAGGGGTCTTACGAGCAGTACTTC.

A few counts support this clone. The J gene is TRBJ1-4, the V gene TRBV18; D is perhaps TRBD1 (5 bases). Trimming took off 2 bases at V and 1 base at J, with 8 bases between the two ends. The V gene's germline CDR1 is KGHSH and CDR2 LQKENI. CDR3 length: 15 residues. In nucleotides, the CDR3 is TGTGCCAGCTCACCAGGGGCCGTAACTAATGAAAAACTGTTTTTT. It encodes CASSPGAVTNEKLFF. Supplemented by reference TRBV18 and TRBJ1-4, the full variable domain reads NAGVMQNPRHLVRRRGQEARLRCSPMKGHSHVYWYRQLPEEGLKFMVYLQKENIIDESGMPKERFSAEFPKEGPSILRIQQVVRGDSAAYFCASSPGAVTNEKLFFGSGTQLSVL.

The chain combines TRBV4-1 with TRBJ1-6, with D uncertain. CDR1 and CDR2 (germline): MGHRA, YSYEKL. The CDR3 is 17 residues long. V lost 1 base and J lost 0, with 10 bases in between. CDR3 loop: CASSQVDLVSYNSPLHF. CDR3 bases: TGCGCCAGCAGCCAAGTTGATTTAGTCTCCTATAATTCACCCCTCCACTTT.

V is TRBV7-9 and J is TRBJ1-2; D unresolved. Trimming removed 5 bases at V and 4 bases at J, with 14 bases between. Germline CDR1 is SEHNR and CDR2 is FQNEAQ (reference sequence). The CDR3 consists of 14 residues. CDR3: CASSPNFPGYGYTF. CDR3 nucleotide sequence: TGTGCCAGCAGCCCTAACTTTCCCGGCTATGGCTACACCTTC. The variable domain in full, completed from reference TRBV7-9 and TRBJ1-2, reads DTGVSQNPRHKITKRGQNVTFRCDPISEHNRLYWYRQTLGQGPEFLTYFQNEAQLEKSRLLSDRFSAERPKGSFSTLEIQRTEQGDSAMYLCASSPNFPGYGYTFGSGTRLTVV.

CDR3 coding DNA: TGCGCCAGCAGCTTGGAGGGGTCAGGGGGCGTAAGTGAAAAACTGTTTTTT. Encoded protein: CASSLEGSGGVSEKLFF. This sequence joins TRBV5-1 and TRBJ1-4, with 8 bases lining up with TRBD1. J was trimmed by 7 bases and V by 0 bases; bases with no gene match: 11. CDR1 is SGHRS and CDR2 is YFSETQ in the germline V gene. The CDR3 is made up of 17 amino acids.

The J gene is TRBJ2-2, the V gene TRBV30; TRBD2 agrees at 11 bases. The CDR3 runs to 18 residues. CDR1 is GTSNPN, CDR2 SVGIG, per germline (reference sequence). Trimming took 0 bases from V and 2 from J; bases not matched to a gene: 8. The CDR3, as DNA: TGTGCCTGGAGTGTACCGGGACTAGCGGAAACAAACACCGGGGAGCTGTTTTTT. This translates into CAWSVPGLAETNTGELFF. The entire variable domain, with the rest obtained from reference TRBV30 and TRBJ2-2, is as follows: SQTIHQWPATLVQPVGSPLSLECTVEGTSNPNLYWYRQAAGRGLQLLFYSVGIGQISSEVPQNLSASRPQDRQFILSSKKLLLSDSGFYLCAWSVPGLAETNTGELFFGEGSRLTVL.

The J gene is TRBJ1-4, the V gene TRBV4-2; no reliable D call. Germline V lookup: CDR1 LGHNA, CDR2 YNFKEQ. The CDR3 covers 13 residues. V shed 0 bases and J shed 8 bases, with 7 bases lying between them. The CDR3 loop reads CASSQDNGEKLFF. CDR3 in DNA: TGTGCCAGCAGCCAAGATAACGGGGAAAAACTGTTTTTT.

This rearrangement joins TRBV5-1 to TRBJ2-2, with D possibly TRBD1 on 5 matching bases. In germline, CDR1 is SGHRS, CDR2 YFSETQ. There are 14 residues in the CDR3. Trimming pared 4 bases from V and 4 bases from J, leaving 11 bases between. This CDR3 reads CASSITGSTGELFF. CDR3 DNA: TGCGCCAGCAGCATTACAGGAAGCACCGGGGAGCTGTTTTTT.

This clone has only a few counts. This chain uses TRBV19 with TRBJ2-7; 7 nucleotides line up with TRBD1. Per germline, CDR1 LNHDA and CDR2 SQIVND (reference sequence). The CDR3 sequence is 14 residues long. The CDR3 sequence: CASSTGVGSYEQYV. Here the CDR3 DNA reads TGTGCCAGCAGTACAGGGGTAGGGTCCTACGAGCAGTACGTC.

CDR3 sequence (DNA): TGTGCCAGCAGCCCAGGGACTAGCGGGAGCAATGAGCAGTTCTTC. Translating gives CASSPGTSGSNEQFF. The chain has TRBV7-2 and TRBJ2-1; the match to TRBD2 covers 14 bases. The CDR3 contains 15 residues. Germline CDR1 and CDR2: SGHTA and FQGNSA. Losses at the gene ends were 5 bases for V and 6 bases for J; bases not matched to a gene: 3.

The V gene is TRBV28, the J gene TRBJ1-1; 9 positions match TRBD1. The CDR3 loop spans 14 amino acids. The V and J ends lost 5 bases and 5 bases, in that order; junction bases with no gene match: 6. CDR1 is MDHEN, CDR2 SYDVKM, per germline. The CDR3 here is CASSLFGQGTEAFF. In nucleotides, the CDR3 is TGTGCCAGCAGTCTGTTCGGACAGGGGACTGAAGCTTTCTTT.

DNA for the CDR3: TGTGCCAGCAGTGAAGCGAAGGGGGCGGGAGGCTACACCTTC. It codes for CASSEAKGAGGYTF. The V gene is TRBV2, the J gene TRBJ1-2, with TRBD1 matching 7 bases. CDR3 length: 14 amino acids. The ends lost 0 bases at V and 8 bases at J; junction bases unmatched: 6. From germline, CDR1 is SNHLY and CDR2 FYNNEI.